These 25 T cell receptor beta chains share one sample of origin, sequenced in a study of cytomegalovirus exposure and HLA in healthy donors. With 60 Vbeta and 13 Jbeta primers, the PCR was carried out. Repertoires were generated with immunoSEQ multiplex PCR, while TCRdb's copy carries only in-frame clones and drops some. Counted here are around 300,000 clones, roughly 90% occurring once; the ten biggest clones make up roughly 2.3%. Specimen: PBMCs. The source is a woman aged 18-29 years in good health and CMV-seronegative.

CDR3 bases: TGTGCCAGTTCCTCCTGGGAGAATGGCTACACCTTC. Its protein product is CASSSWENGYTF. This chain joins TRBV5-6 and TRBJ1-2, with no clear D. The germline CDR1 and CDR2 sequences are SGHDT and YYEEEE. Trimming took 8 bases from V and 6 from J, leaving 14 bases between them. The CDR3 is 12 residues long.

V is TRBV5-6 and J is TRBJ2-7, with TRBD1 identical over 10 bases. Germline-derived CDR1 and CDR2 are SGHDT and YYEEEE. Trimming cost V 3 bases and J 7 bases; bases outside gene matches: 4. There are 13 residues in the CDR3. The CDR3 bases are TGTGCCAGCAGCTCCGGGACAGGGGAAGAGCAGTACTTC. This sequence encodes CASSSGTGEEQYF. Combining the CDR3 with reference TRBV5-6 and TRBJ2-7 gives the whole variable domain DAGVTQSPTHLIKTRGQQVTLRCSPKSGHDTVSWYQQALGQGPQFIFQYYEEEERQRGNFPDRFSGHQFPNYSSELNVNALLLGDSALYLCASSSGTGEEQYFGPGTRLTVT.

The V call is TRBV11-2, the J call TRBJ1-6; D may be TRBD1 (5 bases). The length of the CDR3 is 16 residues. V was trimmed by 5 bases and J by 6 bases, leaving 17 bases between them. Germline CDR1 reads SGHAT; CDR2 reads FQNNGV. CDR3 coding DNA: TGTGCCAGCAGCCCCGTTAGGGGCTCCCGTAATTCACCCCTCCACTTT. This gives the protein CASSPVRGSRNSPLHF.

The chain has TRBV27 and TRBJ2-7; TRBD2 matches at 8 bases. V gave up 9 bases and J gave up 1 base; unmatched junction bases: 8. Germline V lookup: CDR1 MNHEY, CDR2 SMNVEV (reference sequence). This CDR3 comprises 14 residues. This chain's CDR3 is CARPSGGISYEQYF. The CDR3 nucleotides are TGTGCCAGGCCGTCGGGGGGGATTTCCTACGAGCAGTACTTC.

The chain has TRBV9 and TRBJ2-1, with TRBD2 identical over 12 bases. CDR1 is SGDLS and CDR2 is YYNGEE in the germline V gene. V dropped 4 bases and J dropped 5; count of bases not matched to a gene: 10. The CDR3 length is 17 residues. CDR3 bases: TGTGCCAGCAGCTCCCCTCTAGCGGGGGGGCTTCACAATGAGCAGTTCTTC. It codes for CASSSPLAGGLHNEQFF.

The sample holds one count of this clone. This rearrangement joins TRBV7-9 to TRBJ1-2, with 10 bases lining up with TRBD1. There are 19 residues in the CDR3. The V and J ends lost 5 bases and 2 bases, in that order; junction bases with no gene match: 17. CDR1 and CDR2 from the germline V gene are SEHNR and FQNEAQ (reference sequence). The CDR3 DNA sequence: TGTGCCAGCAGCCCCCTCCCGGGACAGGGGAAGGTGGGAAACTATGGCTACACCTTC. Translation: CASSPLPGQGKVGNYGYTF.

V usage is TRBV14 and J usage is TRBJ1-4; possibly TRBD1 for D (6 bases). V was trimmed by 5 bases and J by 9 bases, leaving 19 bases between them. The CDR3 contains 15 residues. From germline, CDR1 is SGHDN and CDR2 FVKESK. CDR3 in DNA: TGTGCCAGCAGCGATTGGGACACCGGGAGGAAAAAACTGTTTTTT. It codes for CASSDWDTGRKKLFF.

The rearrangement links TRBV5-6 to TRBJ2-2; 7 bases are shared with TRBD1. Germline-derived CDR1 and CDR2 are SGHDT and YYEEEE. The CDR3 contains 15 residues. The V gene end was trimmed by 3 bases and the J gene end by 0 bases; junction bases not matched to a gene: 2. The CDR3 reads CASSSGTANTGELFF. The CDR3 nucleotides read TGTGCCAGCAGCTCGGGGACAGCGAACACCGGGGAGCTGTTTTTT.

J is TRBJ2-1 and V is TRBV5-4, with D maybe TRBD2 (5 bases). The V gene lost 1 base and the J gene lost 7 bases, with 9 bases spanning the gap. Germline V gene lookup returns CDR1 SGHNT and CDR2 YYREEE (reference sequence). There are 13 residues in the CDR3. CDR3: CASSLKTGNEQFF. Here the CDR3 DNA reads TGTGCCAGCAGCTTGAAGACGGGGAATGAGCAGTTCTTC.

This clone came up a few times. This chain connects TRBV25-1 to TRBJ2-5; D is perhaps TRBD1 (6 bases). CDR1 MGHDK and CDR2 SYGVNS come from the germline V gene. The CDR3 consists of 13 residues. Trimming removed 11 bases from V and 3 bases from J, with 16 bases in between. CDR3 coding DNA: TGTGCCCTGGACAGCCCAAGAAAAGAGACCCAGTACTTC. Protein sequence: CALDSPRKETQYF.

The CDR3 spells CAISGGLPSSYEQYF. In DNA form, the CDR3 reads TGTGCCATCAGTGGAGGACTCCCGAGCTCCTACGAGCAGTACTTC. This chain links TRBV10-3 with TRBJ2-7; a weak D match, TRBD2 (5 bases). Germline CDR1 and CDR2: ENHRY and SYGVKD. V shed 4 bases and J shed 0 bases, with 13 bases lying between them. The CDR3 runs 15 residues.

The V call is TRBV10-3, the J call TRBJ2-7; 10 bases fit TRBD1. V shed 11 bases and J 9 bases; nucleotides not matched to a gene: 13. Germline V lookup: CDR1 ENHRY, CDR2 SYGVKD. This CDR3 contains 13 residues. In DNA form, the CDR3 reads TGTGCCTCAGGGACAGGGGCGGCCTCGGGGCAGTACTTC. Translated: CASGTGAASGQYF.

On this clone: The same CDR3 arises from other DNA sequences in this sample as well. The chain combines TRBV4-1 with TRBJ2-7; D gene ambiguous. V was clipped by 1 base and J by 5 bases, with 6 bases between them. This CDR3 contains 12 residues. CDR1 and CDR2 (germline): MGHRA, YSYEKL. The DNA for the CDR3 is TGCGCCAGCAGCCAAGTGGCCCACGAGCAGTACTTC. It encodes CASSQVAHEQYF.

The rearrangement links TRBV25-1 to TRBJ1-4, with D perhaps matching TRBD1 (6 bases). Per germline, CDR1 MGHDK and CDR2 SYGVNS. This CDR3 is 12 amino acids long. V was trimmed by 6 bases and J by 4 bases, leaving 6 bases between them. The CDR3 sequence: CASRQGNEKLFF. CDR3 in DNA: TGTGCCAGCAGACAGGGTAATGAAAAACTGTTTTTT.

Details on this clone: An end of the junction differs from the germline gene, which may be a read error. V is TRBV7-9 and J is TRBJ1-1; D is undetermined. The CDR3 contains 16 residues. Per germline, CDR1 SEHNR and CDR2 FQNEAQ (reference sequence). The CDR3 DNA sequence: TGTTCCAGCAGCTTAGACGGGGAACTGGGGAACACTGAAGCTTTCTTT. Translating gives CSSSLDGELGNTEAFF. The whole variable domain, filled in from reference TRBV7-9 and TRBJ1-1, reads DTGVSQNPRHKITKRGQNVTFRCDPISEHNRLYWYRQTLGQGPEFLTYFQNEAQLEKSRLLSDRFSAERPKGSFSTLEIQRTEQGDSAMYLCSSSLDGELGNTEAFFGQGTRLTVV.

The chain couples TRBV18 to TRBJ2-7, with D unresolved. Germline CDR1 reads KGHSH; CDR2 reads LQKENI. The CDR3 has 14 amino acids. V was clipped by 0 bases and J by 6 bases, with 12 bases between them. CDR3 in amino acids: CASSPPNSPVEQYF. CDR3 nucleotide sequence: TGTGCCAGCTCACCACCGAACAGCCCCGTCGAGCAGTACTTC. The full variable domain, completed using reference TRBV18 and TRBJ2-7, is NAGVMQNPRHLVRRRGQEARLRCSPMKGHSHVYWYRQLPEEGLKFMVYLQKENIIDESGMPKERFSAEFPKEGPSILRIQQVVRGDSAAYFCASSPPNSPVEQYFGPGTRLTVT.

The J gene is TRBJ1-1, the V gene TRBV7-2, with 7 bases matching TRBD1. The CDR3 loop spans 12 amino acids. J gave up 7 bases and V 3 bases, and 2 bases lay outside the gene matches. Germline loops: CDR1 SGHTA, CDR2 FQGNSA. The CDR3, as DNA: TGTGCCAGCAGCTTCGGACAGGATGAAGCTTTCTTT. It encodes CASSFGQDEAFF.

About this clone: The same CDR3 is also encoded by other DNA sequences in this sample. V gene TRBV5-1 combines with J gene TRBJ2-2, with D possibly being TRBD2 (6 bases). CDR1 and CDR2 (germline): SGHRS, YFSETQ. Trimming took 0 bases from V and 7 from J, leaving 7 bases between them. The length of the CDR3 is 13 residues. The DNA of the CDR3 is TGCGCCAGCAGCTTGGTAGCGGACGGGGAGCTGTTTTTT. Amino acids: CASSLVADGELFF.

Turning to this clone: Germline and junction disagree at one end, which may indicate a read error. J is TRBJ2-5 and V is TRBV6-5; no firm D call. This CDR3 comprises 12 residues. CDR1 is MNHEY, CDR2 SVGAGI, per germline. The CDR3 loop is CASSPHQETQYF. CDR3 DNA: TGTGCCAGCAGCCCCCACCAGGAGACCCAGTACTTC.

As concerns this clone: Sequence at one end of the junction differs from germline and may be a read error. This rearrangement joins TRBV7-7 to TRBJ2-3, with 8 bases that match TRBD1. The CDR3 loop spans 16 amino acids. Germline V gives CDR1 SSHAT, CDR2 FNYEAQ (reference sequence). The CDR3 protein is CASSPGQGGFLDTQYF. CDR3 bases: TGTGCTAGCAGCCCAGGACAGGGTGGCTTTTTGGATACGCAGTATTTT.

The CDR3 coding sequence is TGTGCCAGCAGTCCGTCGCGAGGTTCCCCCAATGAGCAGTTCTTC. It codes for CASSPSRGSPNEQFF. The rearrangement uses TRBV6-4 and TRBJ2-1; D unclear. The CDR3 contains 15 residues. Germline V CDR1 and CDR2: MRHNA, SNTAGT. V dropped 5 bases and J dropped 6 bases, with 17 bases sitting between them.

This clone was found once. As DNA, the CDR3 is TGTGCCAGCAGCGTAGCTCGACTAGCGTGCTCCTACGAGCAGTACTTC. This sequence encodes CASSVARLACSYEQYF. This chain links TRBV9 with TRBJ2-7; 8 bases line up with TRBD2. This CDR3 region has 16 residues. The germline V gene has CDR1 SGDLS and CDR2 YYNGEE. J was trimmed by 0 bases and V by 0 bases; bases with no gene match: 5.

The chain is built from TRBV29-1 and TRBJ1-2; TRBD1 might be the D (5 bases). This CDR3 contains 13 residues. The ends were cut back, 2 bases at V and 1 base at J, with 8 bases in the middle. CDR1 SQVTM and CDR2 ANQGSEA come from the germline V gene. This chain's CDR3 is CSVEIRDNYGYTF. CDR3 coding DNA: TGCAGCGTTGAAATCAGGGATAACTATGGCTACACCTTC.

The chain couples TRBV2 to TRBJ2-6; 8 positions agree with TRBD1. Germline V gene sequence: CDR1 SNHLY, CDR2 FYNNEI. Trimming removed 6 bases from V and 0 bases from J; junction bases left unmatched: 7. The CDR3 consists of 17 residues. The CDR3 protein is CASRGQESFSGANVLTF. CDR3 coding DNA: TGTGCCAGCAGGGGACAGGAAAGTTTCTCTGGGGCCAACGTCCTGACTTTC.

This rearrangement joins TRBV9 to TRBJ1-1; D not certain. The germline CDR1 and CDR2 sequences are SGDLS and YYNGEE. This CDR3 region has 18 residues. Trimming stripped 3 bases from V and 4 bases from J, with 25 bases between. This CDR3 reads CASSAHVGYRPGGTEAFF. CDR3 nucleotide sequence: TGTGCCAGCAGCGCCCACGTGGGGTATAGACCGGGAGGCACTGAAGCTTTCTTT.